This TCR beta chain was profiled in a study of T cell repertoires in cytomegalovirus infection. Study summary: Peptides in the study included HLA-C-restricted and HLA-B-restricted CMV epitopes. It can be stated that public TCR beta signatures indicated CMV infection as well as a matching HLA type.

As regards this clonotype: Its specificity is not known.

Germline values: CDR1 MNHEY, CDR2 SVGEGT. V was pared by 6 bases and J by 1 base, with 18 bases between. This CDR3 contains 16 residues. One entry per CDR3 protein results from TCRdb running MiXCR on the reads. This sample has hundreds of thousands of distinct CDR3 sequences, with around 31% found just once. Study outcomes and limitations: The study found HLA-C-restricted CMV-specific TCR beta clonotypes dominating the ex vivo response. Identification of carriers of CMV plus the relevant HLA was achieved through cumulative public TCR beta family frequency.

This TCR was sampled from a human donor in good health (CMV status not recorded). Some clones in this sample may be carry-over from other donors' samples. The V gene is TRBV6-2 or TRBV6-3, the J gene TRBJ2-5, with a tentative D call TRBD2 (7 bases). The sample consisted of cultured PBMCs, taken from culture after CMV antigen stimulation. Written as DNA, the CDR3 is TGTGCCAGCAGACTCCTAGGGGGGGATGGCCAAGAGACCCAGTACTTC. It translates to CASRLLGGDGQETQYF.